The 31 T cell receptor beta chains presented below share a single source sample, sequenced in a study of tumor and adjacent non-tumor tissue in lung cancer (dated by TCRdb to the late 2010s). Libraries came from multiplex PCR. Sequencing was performed on an Illumina HiSeq 2500. TCRbeta libraries were constructed through three rounds of nested PCR with primers (Table S4) according to protocols adapted from ARM-PCR. TCRdb reran the public reads through fastp at Q25 and MiXCR, keeping productive beta chains. Here each entry gathers all rows of one CDR3 protein and keeps the most common genes and DNA. The sample table shows about 200,000 distinct CDR3 sequences, and 71% are seen once. Under 30% of the sample is taken by the ten largest. Bulk unsorted tissue served as the source for RNA extraction, and RNA quality was assessed using a NanoDrop ND-1000 and an Agilent 2100. Sample: lung tumor tissue. Receptors originate from a man aged 55 to 70 with non-small cell lung cancer.

Concerning this clonotype: Sequence at one end of the junction differs from germline and may be a read error. The chain recombines TRBV4-1 with TRBJ2-2; the D gene is possibly TRBD2 (5 bases). The CDR3 is 17 residues long. CDR1 and CDR2 from the germline V gene are MGHRA and YSYEKL. The CDR3 coding sequence is TGCGCCAGCAGCCAGCCGACATCACAGACCAACACCGGGGAACTGTTTTTT. It translates to CASSQPTSQTNTGELFF.

Worth noting for this clonotype: No DNA is shown, since the ends of the CDR3 on it are uncertain; the CDR3 is the one TCRdb lists. The CDR3 reads CASSLVAGGTGEMFF. The chain recombines TRBV11-2 with TRBJ2-2; TRBD2, the table's D call, lacks a check against the DNA. The V gene's germline CDR1 is SGHAT and CDR2 FQNNGV. A total of 15 residues make up the CDR3, ends included.

The chain is built from TRBV11-2 and TRBJ2-3; the D gene is possibly TRBD2 (5 bases). CDR3 length equals 16 residues. Germline CDR1 is SGHAT and CDR2 is FQNNGV. V was pared by 5 bases and J by 8 bases, with 23 bases between. CDR3: CASSQRLVGVESTQYF. The CDR3 nucleotides are TGTGCCAGCAGCCAAAGGCTAGTGGGAGTAGAATCTACGCAGTATTTT.

The chain carries TRBV5-4 and TRBJ2-3; 10 nucleotides agree with TRBD2. Germline V gene sequence: CDR1 SGHNT, CDR2 YYREEE (reference sequence). This CDR3 has 15 residues. The V segment lost 4 bases and the J segment 4 bases; nucleotides outside the gene matches: 6. The CDR3 DNA reads as TGTGCCAGCAGCCTGGGACTAGCGCGCGCAGATACGCAGTATTTT. Amino acid sequence: CASSLGLARADTQYF.

Notes on this clonotype: Mismatch with germline at one junction end may stem from a read error. The rearrangement joins TRBV24-1 to TRBJ2-1; TRBD2 agrees at 9 bases. This CDR3 comprises 16 residues. Germline-derived CDR1 and CDR2 are KGHDR and SFDVKD. CDR3 loop: CATSDSRGGSYNEQFF. The CDR3 nucleotides read TGTGCCACCAGTGATTCGCGGGGGGGCTCCTACAATGAGCAGTTCTTT.

Concerning this clonotype itself: As the CDR3 is not closed by the conserved phenylalanine or tryptophan, this likely results from a read error. The J gene is TRBJ2-5, the V gene TRBV6-6; the match to TRBD2 covers 16 bases. Germline values: CDR1 MNHNY, CDR2 SVGAGI (reference sequence). V was clipped by 6 bases and J by 4 bases; unmatched bases: 14. The CDR3 spans 19 residues. CDR3 DNA sequence: TGTGCCAGCAGATACCCCCACCGGGGGACTAGCGGGAGGGCAGAGACCCAGTACCTC. Amino acids: CASRYPHRGTSGRAETQYL.

This rearrangement joins TRBV4-3 to TRBJ2-7, with 8 bases that match TRBD1. This CDR3 comprises 15 residues. The germline V gene has CDR1 LGHNA and CDR2 YSLEER. J lost 4 bases, V lost 0 bases, and 5 bases had no gene match. For the CDR3, the DNA is TGCGCCAGCAGCCAAGACGGCAGGGGGCTTTACGAGCAGTACTTC. Its translation is CASSQDGRGLYEQYF.

The chain joins TRBV28 to TRBJ1-5; D perhaps matches TRBD1 (6 bases). Trimming removed 5 bases from V and 3 bases from J, with 8 bases in between. The CDR3 length is 13 residues. Germline CDR1 MDHEN, CDR2 SYDVKM. CDR3 DNA sequence: TGTGCCAGCAGTGGACAGATCAATCAGCCCCAGCATTTT. It is translated as CASSGQINQPQHF.

The V gene is TRBV6-1, the J gene TRBJ1-1; D is unclear. Deletions cut 1 base from V and 8 bases from J, with 14 bases between. Germline V gives CDR1 MNHNS, CDR2 SASEGT. This CDR3 region has 14 residues. For the CDR3, the DNA is TGTGCCAGCAGTGAAGTCCCGCGACGGGCCGAAGCTTTCTTT. It specifies CASSEVPRRAEAFF.

A remark on this clonotype: At one boundary the junction diverges from the germline segment, which might be a read error. J is TRBJ2-7 and V is TRBV20-1; D is unclear. Germline CDR1 DFQATT, CDR2 SNEGSKA (reference sequence). The CDR3 runs to 15 residues. Written as DNA, the CDR3 is TGCAGTGCTAGTTCAGCCAGGACGAGCTCCTACGAGCAGCACTTC. Translated: CSASSARTSSYEQHF.

Points on this clonotype: An end of the junction differs from the germline gene, which may be a read error. CDR3 bases: TGTGCCAGCAGCTTAGCCCCGCAGCGTAGTTCTAATGAAAAACCGTTTTTT. Translated, it gives CASSLAPQRSSNEKPFF. V is TRBV11-2 and J is TRBJ1-4; D not certain. Germline assignment: CDR1 SGHAT and CDR2 FQNNGV. The CDR3 sequence is 17 residues long.

There are a few counts of this clonotype. In DNA, the CDR3 is TGTGCCAGCAGCCCCGACATCGGGGTCAGTGAAAAACTGTTTTTT. Translated: CASSPDIGVSEKLFF. The genes are TRBV12-3 or TRBV12-4 and TRBJ1-4; no clear D gene. The V gene lost 6 bases and the J gene lost 7 bases, with 18 bases spanning the gap. The CDR3 runs 15 residues.

Remarks on this clonotype: A read error may produce the germline difference seen at one junction end. This rearrangement joins TRBV12-3 or TRBV12-4 to TRBJ1-1, with D tentatively TRBD1 (6 bases). The CDR3 is 15 residues long. CDR3 DNA sequence: TGTGTCAGCAGGGGAATAGGGTTGGGGGGCACCGAAGCTTTCTTT. Translated: CVSRGIGLGGTEAFF.

In regard to this clonotype: A read error may produce the germline difference seen at one junction end. The chain has TRBV12-3 or TRBV12-4 and TRBJ2-4; TRBD1 or TRBD2 may be the D gene (5 bases each). The CDR3 extends over 14 amino acids. CDR3 residues: CANGTGLAKNTQYF. As DNA, the CDR3 is TGTGCCAACGGAACGGGGCTAGCCAAAAACACTCAGTACTTC.

Details on this clonotype: A much larger clone lies one base from this, so it may be a read error. The V and J genes are TRBV4-2 and TRBJ2-7; D possibly corresponds to TRBD2 (6 bases). The CDR3 length is 17 residues. CDR1 is LGHNA, CDR2 YNFKEQ, per germline. CDR3 sequence reads: CASSQDLVRGSSYEQHF. CDR3 coding DNA: TGTGCCAGCAGCCAAGATCTTGTCCGGGGGAGCTCCTACGAGCAGCACTTC.

Of note for this clonotype: Possible read error: a much larger clone is one base away. This chain links TRBV20-1 with TRBJ1-1; D is possibly TRBD1 (6 bases). The CDR3 extends over 14 amino acids. The germline CDR1 and CDR2 sequences are DFQATT and SNEGSKA (reference sequence). For the CDR3, the DNA is TGCAGTGCTAGAGATACAGGGAAAGGGAAGAGAGCTCTCTTT. Its translation is CSARDTGKGKRALF.

The rearrangement joins TRBV12-3 or TRBV12-4 to TRBJ2-7; D not certain. V gave up 8 bases and J gave up 0 bases, with 14 bases separating them. This CDR3 has 14 residues. CDR3: CASGLSSGSYEQYF. Here the CDR3 DNA reads TGTGCCAGCGGCCTCTCCTCGGGCTCCTACGAGCAGTACTTC.

The chain carries TRBV4-3 and TRBJ1-2; D is perhaps TRBD1 (6 bases). Germline CDR1 reads LGHNA; CDR2 reads YSLEER. The CDR3 extends over 17 amino acids. The V and J ends lost 0 bases and 4 bases respectively, with 18 bases between them. CDR3 amino acids: CASSQDLGQGKIYGYTF. The CDR3 DNA sequence: TGCGCCAGCAGCCAAGATCTAGGGCAGGGGAAGATCTATGGCTACACCTTC.

This clonotype was seen a handful of times. The genes are TRBV6-5 and TRBJ2-7; D is unresolved. V was trimmed by 8 bases and J by 3 bases, leaving 14 bases between them. Germline assignment: CDR1 MNHEY and CDR2 SVGAGI. The CDR3 has 13 amino acids. The CDR3 loop is CASGRSALYEQYF. The CDR3 DNA sequence: TGTGCCAGCGGGCGGTCCGCCCTCTACGAGCAGTACTTC.

A remark on this clonotype: The junction departs from the called germline gene at one end, perhaps through a read error. The chain employs TRBV11-2 and TRBJ1-4; D perhaps matches TRBD1 (5 bases). The CDR3 extends over 19 amino acids. CDR1 SGHAT and CDR2 FQNNGV come from the germline V gene. Written as DNA, the CDR3 is TGTACCAGCAGCTTTTATCTCCGGTGCCGGGGGGTCACTAATGAAAACCTGTTTTTT. The encoded protein is CTSSFYLRCRGVTNENLFF.

To note about this clonotype: The junction shows a germline mismatch at one end, possibly a read error. CDR3 in DNA: TGCGCCTGCAGCTTGGCGGGACCGAACACCGGGGAGCTGTTTTTT. Its protein product is CACSLAGPNTGELFF. This chain connects TRBV5-1 to TRBJ2-2, with D perhaps TRBD2 (6 bases). The germline V gene encodes CDR1 SGHRS and CDR2 YFSETQ. The CDR3 consists of 15 residues.

The V call is TRBV7-8, the J call TRBJ2-1; 7 nucleotides align to TRBD2. The CDR3 spans 13 residues. V gave up 0 bases and J gave up 9 bases; unmatched junction bases: 2. Germline CDR1 and CDR2: SGHVS and FQNEAQ. The CDR3 DNA reads TGTGCCAGCAGCTTAGCCAGGGAGGGTGAGCAGTTCTTC. Protein product: CASSLAREGEQFF. The full variable domain, its missing parts supplied by reference TRBV7-8 and TRBJ2-1, is GAGVSQSPRYKVAKRGQDVALRCDPISGHVSLFWYQQALGQGPEFLTYFQNEAQLDKSGLPSDRFFAERPEGSVSTLKIQRTQQEDSAVYLCASSLAREGEQFFGPGTRLTVL.

The gene calls are TRBV11-1 and TRBJ2-5, with TRBD1 matching 9 bases. CDR3 length equals 15 residues. V shed 9 bases and J 3 bases; nucleotides not matched to a gene: 11. Germline CDR1 reads SGHAT; CDR2 reads FQDESV (reference sequence). The CDR3 DNA sequence: TGTGCCAGTAGTCCCCTCGACAGGGGGAAAGAGACCCAGTACTTC. It translates to CASSPLDRGKETQYF. The entire variable domain, with the rest obtained from reference TRBV11-1 and TRBJ2-5, is as follows: EAEVAQSPRYKITEKSQAVAFWCDPISGHATLYWYRQILGQGPELLVQFQDESVVDDSQLPKDRFSAERLKGVDSTLKIQPAELGDSAMYLCASSPLDRGKETQYFGPGTRLLVL.

This clonotype was picked up one time. The J gene is TRBJ1-2, the V gene TRBV11-3; 7 bases map to TRBD1. The CDR3 is 12 amino acids. CDR1 and CDR2 from the germline V gene are SGHNT and YENEEA. The DNA of the CDR3 is TGTACAAGCGGCTCGGGACAGTATGGCTACACCTTC. It encodes CTSGSGQYGYTF.

The table lists this clonotype with a count of one. The chain recombines TRBV7-8 with TRBJ2-7; 7 bases map to TRBD2. The germline V gene encodes CDR1 SGHVS and CDR2 FQNEAQ. After removal of 4 bases from V and 0 bases from J, the junction contained 9 bases not matched to a gene. The CDR3 has 16 residues. The CDR3 spells CASSSSGTTSSYEQYF. The CDR3, as DNA: TGTGCCAGCAGCTCCTCCGGGACTACCTCCTCCTACGAGCAGTACTTC.

About this clonotype itself: One end of the junction varies from germline; a read error may be responsible. The gene calls are TRBV11-2 and TRBJ2-1; D gene ambiguous. There are 16 residues in the CDR3. Germline CDR1 and CDR2: SGHAT and FQNNGV. CDR3 sequence (DNA): TGTACCAGCAGCCCACAGTCTATGAGCTCCTATAATGAGCAGTTCTTC. It codes for CTSSPQSMSSYNEQFF. The variable domain in full, completed from reference TRBV11-2 and TRBJ2-1, reads EAGVAQSPRYKIIEKRQSVAFWCNPISGHATLYWYQQILGQGPKLLIQFQNNGVVDDSQLPKDRFSAERLKGVDSTLKIQPAKLEDSAVYLCTSSPQSMSSYNEQFFGPGTRLTVL.

Concerning this clonotype itself: An end of the junction does not agree with germline; a read error may underlie this. The V gene is TRBV11-3, the J gene TRBJ2-5; TRBD2 agrees at 7 bases. Germline V gene sequence: CDR1 SGHNT, CDR2 YENEEA. This CDR3 contains 14 residues. CDR3 coding DNA: TGTGACAGCAGTACTAGGGTGCGGGGGGAGACCCAGTACTTC. This codes for CDSSTRVRGETQYF.

This clonotype was found many times. For the CDR3, the DNA is TGCGCCAGCAGCCAAGGGGGAAATACCTACGAGCAGTACTTC. It specifies CASSQGGNTYEQYF. The V call is TRBV4-3, the J call TRBJ2-7; D remains unclear. Germline V lookup: CDR1 LGHNA, CDR2 YSLEER. The V gene lost 1 base and the J gene lost 2 bases, with 9 bases spanning the gap. The CDR3 is 14 amino acids.

Concerning this clonotype itself: This may come from a read error, since a much larger clone is one base off. The chain employs TRBV28 and TRBJ2-5; D gene uncertain. CDR3 length equals 11 residues. Germline V gives CDR1 MDHEN, CDR2 SYDVKM. The CDR3 nucleotides read TGTGCCAGCAGCCTTTCGCGGACCAAGTACTTC. It is translated as CASSLSRTKYF.

The chain couples TRBV20-1 to TRBJ2-7; 11 bases match TRBD2. The CDR3 loop spans 14 amino acids. From germline, CDR1 is DFQATT and CDR2 SNEGSKA (reference sequence). V dropped 6 bases and J dropped 4; count of bases not matched to a gene: 8. For the CDR3, the DNA is TGCAGTGCCAGGTATAGCGGGAGGGCTTACGAGCAGTACTTC. It codes for CSARYSGRAYEQYF.

The chain uses TRBV12-3 or TRBV12-4 and TRBJ1-2; D is unresolved. V gave up 2 bases and J gave up 10 bases, with 14 bases separating them. The CDR3 has 13 amino acids. The CDR3 DNA sequence: TGTGCCAGCAGTTTAAAAGGCGGGGATGACTACACCTTC. As protein: CASSLKGGDDYTF.